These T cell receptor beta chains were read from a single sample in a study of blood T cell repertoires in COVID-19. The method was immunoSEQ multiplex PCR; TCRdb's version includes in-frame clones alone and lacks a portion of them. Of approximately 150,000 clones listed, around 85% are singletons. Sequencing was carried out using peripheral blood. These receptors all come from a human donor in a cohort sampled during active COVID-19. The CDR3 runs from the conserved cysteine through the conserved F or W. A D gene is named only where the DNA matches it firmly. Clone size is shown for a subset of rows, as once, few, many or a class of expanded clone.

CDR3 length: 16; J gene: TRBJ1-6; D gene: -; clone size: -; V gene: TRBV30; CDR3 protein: CAWNKGGARYNSPLHF; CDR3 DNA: TGTGCCTGGAATAAAGGGGGGGCACGTTATAATTCACCCCTCCACTTT
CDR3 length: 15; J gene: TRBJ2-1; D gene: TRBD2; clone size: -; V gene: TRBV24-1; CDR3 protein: CATSDRAGNHNEQFF; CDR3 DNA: TGTGCCACCAGTGATCGAGCGGGAAACCACAATGAGCAGTTCTTC
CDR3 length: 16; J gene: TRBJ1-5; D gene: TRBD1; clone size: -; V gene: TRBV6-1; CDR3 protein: CASSERRTGGLQPQHF; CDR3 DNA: TGTGCCAGCAGCGAACGCAGGACAGGGGGCCTTCAGCCCCAGCATTTT
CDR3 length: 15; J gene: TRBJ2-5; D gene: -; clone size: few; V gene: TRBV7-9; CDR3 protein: CASSSPRGSYETQYF; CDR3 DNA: TGTGCCAGCAGTTCACCTAGGGGGAGCTATGAGACCCAGTACTTC
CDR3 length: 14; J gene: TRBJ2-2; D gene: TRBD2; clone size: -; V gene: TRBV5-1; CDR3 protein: CASSFERETGELFF; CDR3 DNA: TGCGCCAGCAGCTTCGAGCGGGAGACCGGGGAGCTGTTTTTT
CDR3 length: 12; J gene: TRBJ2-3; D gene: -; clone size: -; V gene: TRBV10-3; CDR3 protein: CAISEGLYTQYF; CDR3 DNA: TGTGCCATCAGTGAGGGACTTTATACGCAGTATTTT
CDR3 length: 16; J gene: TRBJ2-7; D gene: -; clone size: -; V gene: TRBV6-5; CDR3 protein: CASSYSGPQGDYEQYF; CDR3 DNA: TGTGCCAGCAGTTATTCCGGTCCCCAAGGGGACTACGAGCAGTACTTC
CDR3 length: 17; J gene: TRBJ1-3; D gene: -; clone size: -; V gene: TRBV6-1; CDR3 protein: CASSALESGVSGNTIYF; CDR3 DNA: TGTGCCAGCAGTGCCCTCGAATCGGGGGTCTCTGGAAACACCATATATTTT
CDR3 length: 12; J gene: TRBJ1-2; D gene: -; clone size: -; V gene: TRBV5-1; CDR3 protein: CASSLDSHGYTF; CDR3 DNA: TGCGCCAGCAGCTTAGACAGTCATGGCTACACCTTC
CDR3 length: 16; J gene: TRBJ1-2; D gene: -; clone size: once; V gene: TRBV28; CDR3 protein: CASRQTYRDINYGYTF; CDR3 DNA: TGTGCCAGCAGACAGACGTACAGGGACATTAACTATGGCTACACCTTC
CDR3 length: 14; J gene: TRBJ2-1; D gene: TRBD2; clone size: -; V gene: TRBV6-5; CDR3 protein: CASGTSVSYNEQFF; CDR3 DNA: TGTGCCAGCGGGACTAGCGTGTCCTACAATGAGCAGTTCTTC
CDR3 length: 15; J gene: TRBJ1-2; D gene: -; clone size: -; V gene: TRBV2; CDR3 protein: CASSEATHGEDGYTF; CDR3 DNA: TGTGCCAGCAGTGAAGCAACGCACGGTGAGGATGGCTACACCTTC
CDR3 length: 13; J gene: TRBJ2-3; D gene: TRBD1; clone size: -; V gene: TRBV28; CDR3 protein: CASSGTGLDTQYF; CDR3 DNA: TGTGCCAGCAGTGGGACAGGGTTAGATACGCAGTATTTT
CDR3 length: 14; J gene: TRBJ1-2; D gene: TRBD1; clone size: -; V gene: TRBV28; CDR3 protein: CASSLDRDDYGYTF; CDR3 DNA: TGTGCCAGCAGTTTAGACAGGGATGACTATGGCTACACCTTC
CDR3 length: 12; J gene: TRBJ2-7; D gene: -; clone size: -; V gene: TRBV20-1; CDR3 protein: CSASTRQGEQYF; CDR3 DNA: TGCAGTGCTAGTACCCGGCAGGGCGAGCAGTACTTC
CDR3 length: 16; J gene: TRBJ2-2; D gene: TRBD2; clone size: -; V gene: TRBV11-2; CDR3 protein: CASSLLTSGNTGELFF; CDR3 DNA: TGTGCCAGCAGCCTGCTTACTAGCGGGAACACCGGGGAGCTGTTTTTT
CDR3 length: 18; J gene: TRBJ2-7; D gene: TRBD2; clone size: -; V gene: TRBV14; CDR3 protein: CASSQEETSGRLAYEQYF; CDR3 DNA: TGTGCCAGCAGCCAAGAGGAGACTAGCGGGAGACTTGCCTACGAGCAGTACTTC
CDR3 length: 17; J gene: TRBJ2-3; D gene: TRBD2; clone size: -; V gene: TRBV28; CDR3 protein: CASTPPGLAGGRDTQYF; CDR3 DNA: TGTGCCAGCACCCCCCCGGGACTAGCGGGGGGGCGAGATACGCAGTATTTT
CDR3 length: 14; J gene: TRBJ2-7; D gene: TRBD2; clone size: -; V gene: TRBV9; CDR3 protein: CASSSLAGSYEQYF; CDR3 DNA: TGTGCCAGCAGCTCCTTAGCGGGGTCCTACGAGCAGTACTTC
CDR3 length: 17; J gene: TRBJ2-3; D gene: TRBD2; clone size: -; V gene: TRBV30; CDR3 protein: CAWSISSGARYTDTQYF; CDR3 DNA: TGTGCCTGGAGTATCTCTAGCGGGGCTAGGTACACAGATACGCAGTATTTT
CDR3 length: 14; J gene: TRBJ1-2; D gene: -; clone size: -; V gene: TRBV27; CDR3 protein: CASSPSGHTNGYTF; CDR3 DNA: TGTGCCAGCAGCCCTTCGGGACATACCAATGGCTACACCTTC
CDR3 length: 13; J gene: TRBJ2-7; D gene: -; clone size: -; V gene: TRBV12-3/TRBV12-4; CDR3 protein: CASSFARGFEQYF; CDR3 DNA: TGTGCCAGCAGTTTCGCCAGGGGCTTCGAGCAGTACTTC
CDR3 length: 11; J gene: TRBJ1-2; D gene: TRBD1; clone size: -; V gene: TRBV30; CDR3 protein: CAWDRESGYTF; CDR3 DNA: TGTGCCTGGGACAGGGAGTCCGGCTACACCTTC
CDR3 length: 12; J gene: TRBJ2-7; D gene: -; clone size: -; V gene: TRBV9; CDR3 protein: CASGGQSYEQYF; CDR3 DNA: TGTGCCAGCGGTGGGCAGTCCTACGAGCAGTACTTC
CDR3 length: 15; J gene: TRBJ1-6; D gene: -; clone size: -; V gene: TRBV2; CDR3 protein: CASSEDSSYNSPLHF; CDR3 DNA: TGTGCCAGCAGTGAAGACAGCTCCTATAATTCACCCCTCCACTTT
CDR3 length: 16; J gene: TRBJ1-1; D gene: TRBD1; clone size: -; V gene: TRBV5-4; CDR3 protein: CASSSRQGRVNTEAFF; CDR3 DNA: TGTGCCAGCAGCTCGCGACAGGGGCGGGTGAACACTGAAGCTTTCTTT
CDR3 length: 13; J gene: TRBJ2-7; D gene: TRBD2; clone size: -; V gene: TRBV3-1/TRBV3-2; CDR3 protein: CASSRPGGGEQYF; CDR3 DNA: TGTGCCAGCAGCCGGCCGGGGGGGGGCGAGCAGTACTTC
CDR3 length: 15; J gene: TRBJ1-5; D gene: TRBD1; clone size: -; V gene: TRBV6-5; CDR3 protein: CASSLDHRGNQPQHF; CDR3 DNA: TGTGCCAGCAGTCTGGACCACAGGGGAAATCAGCCCCAGCATTTT
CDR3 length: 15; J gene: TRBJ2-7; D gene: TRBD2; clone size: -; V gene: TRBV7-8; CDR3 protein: CASSPIGGDGYEQYF; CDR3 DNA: TGTGCCAGCAGCCCCATCGGGGGGGATGGCTACGAGCAGTACTTC
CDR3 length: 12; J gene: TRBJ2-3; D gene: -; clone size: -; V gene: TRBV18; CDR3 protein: CASSPTRGTQYF; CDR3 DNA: TGTGCCAGCTCACCGACTAGAGGCACGCAGTATTTT
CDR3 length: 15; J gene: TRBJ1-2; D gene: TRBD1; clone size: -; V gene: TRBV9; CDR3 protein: CASSEAGGTNYGYTF; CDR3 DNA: TGTGCCAGCAGCGAGGCAGGGGGGACAAACTATGGCTACACCTTC
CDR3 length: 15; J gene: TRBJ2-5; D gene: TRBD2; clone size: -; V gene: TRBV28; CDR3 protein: CASTAARGAVETQYF; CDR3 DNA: TGTGCCAGCACCGCGGCGCGGGGGGCCGTGGAGACCCAGTACTTC
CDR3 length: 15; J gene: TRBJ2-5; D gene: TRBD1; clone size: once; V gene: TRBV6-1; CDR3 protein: CASSDGQGVGETQYF; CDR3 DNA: TGTGCCAGCAGTGATGGTCAGGGGGTGGGCGAGACCCAGTACTTC
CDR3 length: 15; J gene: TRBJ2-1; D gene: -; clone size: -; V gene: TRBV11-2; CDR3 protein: CASRRLAKVYNEQFF; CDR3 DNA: TGTGCCAGCAGACGTCTAGCGAAGGTATACAATGAGCAGTTCTTC
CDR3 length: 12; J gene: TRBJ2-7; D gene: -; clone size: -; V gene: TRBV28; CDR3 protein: CASSGQLYEQYF; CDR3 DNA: TGTGCCAGCAGTGGACAGCTCTACGAGCAGTACTTC
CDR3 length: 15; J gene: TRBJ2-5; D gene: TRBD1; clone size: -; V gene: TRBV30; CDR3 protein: CAWRGFDRGGETQYF; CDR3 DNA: TGTGCCTGGAGAGGGTTCGACAGGGGGGGAGAGACCCAGTACTTC
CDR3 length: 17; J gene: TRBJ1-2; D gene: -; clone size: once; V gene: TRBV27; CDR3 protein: CASSFQAGAGINYGYTF; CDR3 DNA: TGTGCCAGCAGTTTTCAGGCGGGGGCAGGGATTAACTATGGCTACACCTTC
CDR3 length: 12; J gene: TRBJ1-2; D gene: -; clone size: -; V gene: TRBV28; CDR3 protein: CAAIQGNYGYTF; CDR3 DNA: TGTGCCGCCATCCAGGGGAACTATGGCTACACCTTC
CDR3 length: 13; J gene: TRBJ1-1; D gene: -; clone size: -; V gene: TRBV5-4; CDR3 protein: CASHREMNTEAFF; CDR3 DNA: TGTGCCAGTCACAGGGAGATGAACACTGAAGCTTTCTTT
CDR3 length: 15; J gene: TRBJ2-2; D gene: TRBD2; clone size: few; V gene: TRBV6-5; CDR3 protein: CASRIGLAGAGELFF; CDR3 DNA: TGTGCCAGCAGAATCGGACTAGCGGGAGCTGGGGAGCTGTTTTTT
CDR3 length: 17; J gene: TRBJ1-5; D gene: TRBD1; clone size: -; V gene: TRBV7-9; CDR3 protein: CASSLGSAGGGNQPQHF; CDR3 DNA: TGTGCCAGCAGCTTAGGTTCCGCAGGGGGTGGCAATCAGCCCCAGCATTTT
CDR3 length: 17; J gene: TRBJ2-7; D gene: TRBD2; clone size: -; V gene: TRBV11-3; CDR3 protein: CASSFRGGLASSYEQYF; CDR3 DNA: TGTGCCAGCAGCTTCAGGGGGGGACTAGCGTCTTCCTACGAGCAGTACTTC
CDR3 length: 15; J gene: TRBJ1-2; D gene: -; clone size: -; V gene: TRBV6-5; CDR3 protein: CASSYSTGINYGYTF; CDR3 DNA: TGTGCCAGCAGTTACTCGACAGGCATCAACTATGGCTACACCTTC